A single sample is the source of the 22 T cell receptor beta chains below, sequenced in a study of cytomegalovirus exposure and HLA in healthy donors. It was with 60 Vbeta and 13 Jbeta primers that the PCR ran. Generated by immunoSEQ multiplex PCR, the TCRdb table keeps only in-frame clones and is missing some. This sample carries 130,000 to 150,000 clones, approximately 81% of them seen once, and the ten largest clones take more than 4%. The sample was PBMCs. These receptors came from a woman between 40 and 50 years old in good health and CMV-seropositive.

The chain joins TRBV5-8 to TRBJ2-7; a weak D match, TRBD2 (6 bases). Germline assignment: CDR1 SGHTS and CDR2 YDEGEE. V was cut by 7 bases and J by 3 bases, with 17 bases left in between. The CDR3 has 14 amino acids. The CDR3 loop reads CASGKGSGYYEQYF. CDR3 bases: TGTGCCAGCGGCAAGGGGAGCGGGTACTACGAGCAGTACTTC.

This chain connects TRBV5-4 to TRBJ2-5; weak D call: TRBD2 (6 bases). V was pared by 4 bases and J by 5 bases, with 21 bases between. CDR1 SGHNT and CDR2 YYREEE come from the germline V gene (reference sequence). The CDR3 is made up of 16 amino acids. Written as DNA, the CDR3 is TGTGCCAGCAGCCGTCCCGGGACTGCCCCAGCGGAGACCCAGTACTTC. Translated, it gives CASSRPGTAPAETQYF.

Only one count was recorded for this clone. The chain couples TRBV2 to TRBJ2-2; 12 positions agree with TRBD2. The CDR3 is 18 residues long. V was clipped by 4 bases and J by 6 bases; unmatched bases: 12. Germline loops: CDR1 SNHLY, CDR2 FYNNEI. This CDR3 reads CASSVGGLAGGRSGELFF. Written as DNA, the CDR3 is TGTGCCAGCAGTGTGGGGGGGCTAGCGGGAGGGCGATCCGGGGAGCTGTTTTTT.

This chain connects TRBV7-3 to TRBJ1-1; TRBD1 agrees at 7 bases. Trimming took 5 bases from V and 0 from J; bases not matched to a gene: 9. The V gene's germline CDR1 is SGHTA and CDR2 FQGTGA. The CDR3 length is 16 residues. CDR3 DNA sequence: TGTGCCAGCAGCCAACAGGGGAACCGGTTGAACACTGAAGCTTTCTTT. Translated: CASSQQGNRLNTEAFF.

The sample holds one count of this clone. This chain links TRBV5-4 with TRBJ1-5, with 7 bases lining up with TRBD1. V was clipped by 4 bases and J by 6 bases; unmatched bases: 10. Germline V CDR1 and CDR2: SGHNT, YYREEE (reference sequence). This CDR3 region has 15 residues. The DNA of the CDR3 is TGTGCCAGCAGCGATTCCCGGGACAGTTCTCAGCCCCAGCATTTT. This encodes CASSDSRDSSQPQHF.

The rearrangement uses TRBV7-2 and TRBJ2-3; the match to TRBD1 covers 10 bases. The V and J ends lost 8 bases and 10 bases, in that order; junction bases with no gene match: 9. This CDR3 comprises 13 residues. Germline V lookup: CDR1 SGHTA, CDR2 FQGNSA. In DNA form, the CDR3 reads TGTGCCAGCCGGACAGGGGGGGGTAGGGCGCAGTATTTT. It codes for CASRTGGGRAQYF.

The chain combines TRBV28 with TRBJ1-2; D might be TRBD1 (6 bases). In germline, CDR1 is MDHEN, CDR2 SYDVKM. The germline V and J ends were trimmed by 4 bases and 4 bases, with 16 bases remaining between them. The CDR3 length is 15 residues. Written as DNA, the CDR3 is TGTGCCAGCAGTTGGGGGCGGGGGACCGGCTATGGCTACACCTTC. Protein: CASSWGRGTGYGYTF.

The chain uses TRBV28 and TRBJ1-1; D is uncertain. The CDR3 length is 16 residues. The V end was cut by 1 base, the J end by 4 bases, with 16 bases between. Germline V gives CDR1 MDHEN, CDR2 SYDVKM. The CDR3 loop reads CASSLSSLAGTTEAFF. The DNA for the CDR3 is TGTGCCAGCAGTTTATCCTCGCTTGCGGGAACCACTGAAGCTTTCTTT.

This chain joins TRBV30 and TRBJ2-1, with 7 bases lining up with TRBD2. The V gene end was trimmed by 6 bases and the J gene end by 5 bases; junction bases not matched to a gene: 10. There are 14 residues in the CDR3. Germline V lookup: CDR1 GTSNPN, CDR2 SVGIG (reference sequence). CDR3 amino acids: CACTGERGNNEQFF. DNA for the CDR3: TGTGCCTGTACCGGGGAGCGGGGCAACAATGAGCAGTTCTTC.

The chain combines TRBV11-2 with TRBJ1-2, with D hard to call. Germline assignment: CDR1 SGHAT and CDR2 FQNNGV. CDR3 size: 15 residues. V lost 7 bases, J lost 6 bases, and 21 bases lay in between. CDR3 nucleotides: TGTGCCAGCAACCGTATGACAACTTCACTTGATGGCTACACCTTC. Residues: CASNRMTTSLDGYTF.

This chain connects TRBV6-1 to TRBJ1-3; a possible D gene is TRBD1 (5 bases). The V end was cut by 3 bases, the J end by 3 bases, with 12 bases between. The CDR3 totals 15 residues. From germline, CDR1 is MNHNS and CDR2 SASEGT. The CDR3, as DNA: TGTGCCAGCAGTGAGATGGGGGGGTATGGAAACACCATATATTTT. It yields the protein CASSEMGGYGNTIYF.

The chain employs TRBV19 and TRBJ1-6; 8 bases are a match to TRBD1. V gave up 6 bases and J gave up 7 bases; unmatched junction bases: 8. This CDR3 region has 15 residues. Germline CDR1 reads LNHDA; CDR2 reads SQIVND (reference sequence). CDR3 sequence (DNA): TGTGCCAGTAGACGAGACAGGGGAGCAAATTCACCCCTCCACTTT. It encodes CASRRDRGANSPLHF. The full variable domain, its missing parts supplied by reference TRBV19 and TRBJ1-6, is DGGITQSPKYLFRKEGQNVTLSCEQNLNHDAMYWYRQDPGQGLRLIYYSQIVNDFQKGDIAEGYSVSREKKESFPLTVTSAQKNPTAFYLCASRRDRGANSPLHFGNGTRLTVT.

Comment on this clone: The junction does not match germline at one end; this may be a read error. This chain connects TRBV19 to TRBJ1-6, with D tentatively TRBD1 (5 bases). Germline CDR1 is LNHDA and CDR2 is SQIVND (reference sequence). This CDR3 spans 16 amino acids. The CDR3, as DNA: TGTGCCAGTAGTTTCGGGACTCTAGGACCAAATTCACCCCCCCACTTT. Its protein product is CASSFGTLGPNSPPHF.

There are a few counts of this clone. The rearrangement links TRBV6-6 to TRBJ2-7; 11 bases match TRBD1. The length of the CDR3 is 15 residues. Germline V gives CDR1 MNHNY, CDR2 SVGAGI (reference sequence). V lost 5 bases to trimming and J lost 6 bases; unmatched junction nucleotides: 9. CDR3 DNA: TGTGCCAGCAGTCCGGGACAGGGGGTCCTGGGCGAGCAGTACTTC. Its protein is CASSPGQGVLGEQYF.

The chain recombines TRBV9 with TRBJ2-3; D not certain. V shed 0 bases and J shed 4 bases, with 9 bases lying between them. Per germline, CDR1 SGDLS and CDR2 YYNGEE. The CDR3 spans 14 residues. The CDR3 DNA reads as TGTGCCAGCAGCGTAGTTGACCTAGCAGATACGCAGTATTTT. Protein: CASSVVDLADTQYF.

The V and J genes are TRBV5-5 and TRBJ2-3, with TRBD2 matching 8 bases. CDR3 length equals 16 residues. Unmatched junction bases numbered 16, after V lost 7 bases and J lost 6 bases. CDR1 and CDR2 (germline): SGHKS, YYEKEE (reference sequence). The DNA of the CDR3 is TGTGCCAGCCTAACGGAGGGCGGGAGGAGTGGGGATACGCAGTATTTT. Translation gives CASLTEGGRSGDTQYF.

V is TRBV6-6 and J is TRBJ2-3; no firm D call. The germline CDR1 and CDR2 sequences are MNHNY and SVGAGI (reference sequence). The CDR3 consists of 15 residues. V was clipped by 5 bases and J by 2 bases, with 14 bases between them. The CDR3 loop reads CASSVLLGFTDTQYF. CDR3 DNA: TGTGCCAGCAGTGTTCTTCTGGGCTTCACAGATACGCAGTATTTT.

This chain connects TRBV6-5 to TRBJ2-7, with D tentatively TRBD2 (6 bases). This CDR3 spans 14 amino acids. Deletions cut 6 bases from V and 4 bases from J, with 16 bases between. Germline CDR1 is MNHEY and CDR2 is SVGAGI. The CDR3 is CASSPGLAGYEQYF. The CDR3 DNA reads TGTGCCAGCAGCCCTGGACTCGCGGGATACGAGCAGTACTTC.

There are a few counts of this clone. The rearrangement links TRBV19 to TRBJ1-5; 7 bases align to TRBD1. Germline V gives CDR1 LNHDA, CDR2 SQIVND (reference sequence). CDR3 length: 15 amino acids. The V gene end was trimmed by 4 bases and the J gene end by 0 bases; junction bases not matched to a gene: 3. DNA for the CDR3: TGTGCCAGTAGTACGACAGGGATTAGCAATCAGCCCCAGCATTTT. This translates into CASSTTGISNQPQHF.

The J gene is TRBJ2-2, the V gene TRBV7-6; D call uncertain. V shed 5 bases and J shed 3 bases, with 7 bases lying between them. This CDR3 has 13 amino acids. Germline CDR1 and CDR2: SGHVS and FNYEAQ. The CDR3: CASSPQYTGELFF. The CDR3 DNA is TGTGCCAGCAGCCCCCAGTACACCGGGGAGCTGTTTTTT. The full variable domain, in which reference TRBV7-6 and TRBJ2-2 provide the parts outside the CDR3, is GAGVSQSPRYKVTKRGQDVALRCDPISGHVSLYWYRQALGQGPEFLTYFNYEAQQDKSGLPNDRFSAERPEGSISTLTIQRTEQRDSAMYRCASSPQYTGELFFGEGSRLTVL.

V is TRBV7-2 and J is TRBJ2-7, with D maybe TRBD1 (6 bases). Trimming took off 2 bases at V and 2 bases at J, with 16 bases between the two ends. The CDR3 extends over 16 amino acids. CDR1 is SGHTA, CDR2 FQGNSA, per germline. The CDR3 sequence is CASSLIRGFGPYEQYF. DNA of the CDR3: TGTGCCAGCAGCTTAATAAGGGGGTTCGGACCCTACGAGCAGTACTTC.

The V call is TRBV30, the J call TRBJ1-6; the D gene is possibly TRBD1 (6 bases). V was shortened by 7 bases and J by 10 bases, with 11 bases between the two germline ends. The CDR3 sequence is 11 residues long. The germline gives CDR1 GTSNPN, CDR2 SVGIG (reference sequence). CDR3 DNA sequence: TGTGCCTTGGGACATATGTCACCCCTCCACTTT. The encoded protein is CALGHMSPLHF.